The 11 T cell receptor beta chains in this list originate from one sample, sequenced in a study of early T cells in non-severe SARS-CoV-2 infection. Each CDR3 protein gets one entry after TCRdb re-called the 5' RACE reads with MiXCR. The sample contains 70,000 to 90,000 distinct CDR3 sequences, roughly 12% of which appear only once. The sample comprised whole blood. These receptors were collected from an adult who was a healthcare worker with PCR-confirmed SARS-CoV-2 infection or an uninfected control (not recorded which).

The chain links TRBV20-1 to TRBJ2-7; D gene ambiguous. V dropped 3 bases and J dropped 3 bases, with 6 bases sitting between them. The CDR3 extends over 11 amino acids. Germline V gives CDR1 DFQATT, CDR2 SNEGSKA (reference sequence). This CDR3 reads CSARTHYEQYF. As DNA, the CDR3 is TGCAGTGCTAGGACTCACTACGAGCAGTACTTC.

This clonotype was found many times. The CDR3 DNA reads TGTGCCAGCTCACCCGTAGGCGGGCCAACAGATACGCAGTATTTT. Translation: CASSPVGGPTDTQYF. V is TRBV18 and J is TRBJ2-3; the D gene is possibly TRBD2 (5 bases). V shed 3 bases and J shed 3 bases, with 13 bases lying between them. CDR1 and CDR2 (germline): KGHSH, LQKENI. There are 15 residues in the CDR3.

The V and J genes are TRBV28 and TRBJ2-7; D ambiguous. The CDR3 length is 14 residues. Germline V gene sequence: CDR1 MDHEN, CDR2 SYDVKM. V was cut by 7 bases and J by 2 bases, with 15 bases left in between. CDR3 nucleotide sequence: TGTGCCAGCACTCAGCGTGTGGCGCCCTACGAGCAGTACTTC. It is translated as CASTQRVAPYEQYF.

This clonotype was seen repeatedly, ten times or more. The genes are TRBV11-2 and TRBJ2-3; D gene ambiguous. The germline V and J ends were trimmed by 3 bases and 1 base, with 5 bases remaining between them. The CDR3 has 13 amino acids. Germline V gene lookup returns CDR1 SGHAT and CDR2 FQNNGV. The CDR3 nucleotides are TGTGCCAGCAGCTTGGCAGGCACAGATACGCAGTATTTT. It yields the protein CASSLAGTDTQYF. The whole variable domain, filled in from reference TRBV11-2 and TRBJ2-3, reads EAGVAQSPRYKIIEKRQSVAFWCNPISGHATLYWYQQILGQGPKLLIQFQNNGVVDDSQLPKDRFSAERLKGVDSTLKIQPAKLEDSAVYLCASSLAGTDTQYFGPGTRLTVL.

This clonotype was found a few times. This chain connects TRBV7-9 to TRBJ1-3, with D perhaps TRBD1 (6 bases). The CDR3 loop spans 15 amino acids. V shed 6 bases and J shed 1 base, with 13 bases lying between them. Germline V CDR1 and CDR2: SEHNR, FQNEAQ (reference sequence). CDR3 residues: CASRPRGGSGNTIYF. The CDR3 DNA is TGTGCCAGCAGACCCAGGGGAGGGTCTGGAAACACCATATATTTT.

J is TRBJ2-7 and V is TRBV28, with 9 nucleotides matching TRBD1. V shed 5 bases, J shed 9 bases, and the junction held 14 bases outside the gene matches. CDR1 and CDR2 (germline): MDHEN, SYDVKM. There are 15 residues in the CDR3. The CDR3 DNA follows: TGTGCCAGCAGTCCCTCCGGGACAGGGTGGTCTTGGCAGTACTTC. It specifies CASSPSGTGWSWQYF. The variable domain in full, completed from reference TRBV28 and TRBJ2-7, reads DVKVTQSSRYLVKRTGEKVFLECVQDMDHENMFWYRQDPGLGLRLIYFSYDVKMKEKGDIPEGYSVSREKKERFSLILESASTNQTSMYLCASSPSGTGWSWQYFGPGTRLTVT.

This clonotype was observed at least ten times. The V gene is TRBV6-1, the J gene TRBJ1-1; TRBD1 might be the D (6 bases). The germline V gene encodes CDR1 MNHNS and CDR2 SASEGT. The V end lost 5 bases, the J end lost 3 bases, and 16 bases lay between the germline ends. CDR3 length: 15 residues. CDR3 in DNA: TGTGCCAGCAGTCCCCTGGGGGGCCGAGACACTGAAGCTTTCTTT. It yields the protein CASSPLGGRDTEAFF.

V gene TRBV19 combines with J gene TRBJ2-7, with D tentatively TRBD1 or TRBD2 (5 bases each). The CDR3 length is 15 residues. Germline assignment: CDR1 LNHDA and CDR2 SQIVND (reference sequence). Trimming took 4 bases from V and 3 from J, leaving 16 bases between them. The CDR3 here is CASSSPGTSRYEQYF. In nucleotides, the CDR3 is TGTGCCAGTAGTAGTCCCGGGACGTCCCGCTACGAGCAGTACTTC.

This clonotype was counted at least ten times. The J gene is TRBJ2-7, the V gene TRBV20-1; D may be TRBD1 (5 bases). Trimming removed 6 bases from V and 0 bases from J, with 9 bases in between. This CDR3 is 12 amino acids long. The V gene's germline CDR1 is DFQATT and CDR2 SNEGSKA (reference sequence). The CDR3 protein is CSARQNSYEQYF. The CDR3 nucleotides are TGCAGTGCGCGACAGAACTCCTACGAGCAGTACTTC.

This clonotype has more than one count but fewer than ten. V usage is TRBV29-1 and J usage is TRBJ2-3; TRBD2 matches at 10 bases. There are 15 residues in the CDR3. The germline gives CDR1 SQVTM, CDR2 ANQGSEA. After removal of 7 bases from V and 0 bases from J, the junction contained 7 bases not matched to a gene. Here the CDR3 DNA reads TGCAGCGCCGCCCCAGCGGGGGGGAGCACAGATACGCAGTATTTT. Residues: CSAAPAGGSTDTQYF.

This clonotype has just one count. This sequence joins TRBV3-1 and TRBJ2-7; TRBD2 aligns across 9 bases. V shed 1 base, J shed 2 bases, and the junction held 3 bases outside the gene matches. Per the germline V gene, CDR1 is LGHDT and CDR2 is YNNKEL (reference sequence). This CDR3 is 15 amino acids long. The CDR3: CASSQVSSGTYEQYF. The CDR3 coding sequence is TGTGCCAGCAGCCAAGTTTCTAGCGGGACCTACGAGCAGTACTTC.